This T cell receptor beta chain emerged from a study of blood T cell repertoires in COVID-19. CDR1 and CDR2 from the germline V gene are SGHRS and YFSETQ. This CDR3 is built from 15 residues. Losses at the gene ends were 3 bases for V and 5 bases for J; bases not matched to a gene: 6. In the original processing: Scientists estimated how many nucleated cells there were by amplifying reference gene primers. Profiling relied on immunoSEQ multiplex PCR, and the TCRdb table lists in-frame clones only, not all of them. D and trimming were read from the DNA, whereas the V and J calls and clone size are those reported in that table. The sample includes under 45,000 clones, 65% to 85% seen only once; the top ten take just over 3%.

This receptor was obtained from an older man with COVID-19, enrolled during active disease. This chain joins TRBV5-1 and TRBJ2-5; TRBD2 aligns across 11 bases. The specimen sequenced was peripheral blood. Here the CDR3 reads CASSSTSGSWETQYF. The CDR3 region has the DNA TGCGCCAGCAGCTCAACTAGCGGGAGCTGGGAGACCCAGTACTTC.